The rows below give T cell receptor beta chains drawn from one sample of a study of OX40 agonist ivuxolimab in advanced cancers. Assay used: immunoSEQ multiplex PCR; TCRdb lists only in-frame clones, some missing. The table lists roughly 120,000 clones, about nine tenths of them singletons. The sample consisted of CD4+ or CD8+ T cells sorted from blood, taken in a trial of the OX40 agonist ivuxolimab. These receptors were obtained from an adult with an advanced solid tumor such as melanoma, head and neck, liver or kidney cancer. Both conserved end residues are part of each CDR3. The order of the fields is J gene, V gene, clone size, D gene, CDR3 protein, CDR3 DNA. D genes are given only for firm matches. Clone size is stated in some rows and not others, as once, few, many or a class when expanded.

>TRBJ2-1|TRBV5-4|-|-
CASSLEGSYNEQFF
TGTGCCAGCAGCTTGGAGGGGTCCTACAATGAGCAGTTCTTC
>TRBJ1-1|TRBV5-6|-|-
CASSLYTYLTAAMNTEAFF
TGTGCCAGCAGCTTGTATACGTATCTTACAGCCGCTATGAACACTGAAGCTTTCTTT
>TRBJ1-4|TRBV2|-|-
CASSEREKLFF
TGTGCCAGCAGTGAAAGGGAAAAACTGTTTTTT
>TRBJ2-1|TRBV10-1|few|-
CASADFRNEQFF
TGCGCCAGCGCGGACTTTAGGAATGAGCAGTTCTTC
>TRBJ2-2|TRBV18|-|-
CASSPPGEGAGELFF
TGTGCCAGCTCACCACCGGGAGAAGGGGCCGGGGAGCTGTTTTTT
>TRBJ1-1|TRBV5-1|-|-
CASSLGNMNTEAFF
TGCGCCAGCAGCTTGGGGAACATGAACACTGAAGCTTTCTTT
>TRBJ2-2|TRBV2|-|-
CASSEATGRTGELFF
TGTGCCAGCAGTGAAGCGACAGGGAGGACCGGGGAGCTGTTTTTT
>TRBJ2-1|TRBV7-3|-|-
CASSPRAGAPLLNEQFF
TGTGCCAGCAGCCCACGGGCTGGGGCACCTCTGCTTAATGAGCAGTTCTTC
>TRBJ2-2|TRBV18|once|TRBD1
CASSPPPGQVNTGELFF
TGTGCCAGCTCACCACCGCCGGGACAGGTTAACACCGGGGAGCTGTTTTTT
>TRBJ1-2|TRBV11-2|-|TRBD1
CASSSLDRGLAGYTF
TGTGCCAGCAGCTCCTTGGACAGGGGGCTAGCTGGCTACACCTTC
>TRBJ2-7|TRBV7-6|-|-
CASSRYDSKSSYEQYF
TGTGCCAGCAGCCGTTATGACAGCAAGAGCTCCTACGAGCAGTACTTC
>TRBJ2-7|TRBV11-2|-|TRBD2
CASSLGLAGVLYEQYF
TGTGCCAGCAGCTTGGGACTAGCGGGAGTTCTCTACGAGCAGTACTTC
>TRBJ2-7|TRBV11-2|once|TRBD1
CASSSQGLEQYF
TGTGCCAGCAGCTCACAGGGGCTTGAGCAGTACTTC
>TRBJ1-1|TRBV6-5|-|-
CASSPVGQRTEAFF
TGTGCCAGCAGTCCCGTAGGACAGAGGACTGAAGCTTTCTTT
>TRBJ2-5|TRBV27|-|TRBD2
CASTTLGGEETQYF
TGTGCCAGCACCACCCTGGGGGGGGAAGAGACCCAGTACTTC
>TRBJ1-1|TRBV4-1|-|-
CASSQEVAGGETEAFF
TGCGCCAGCAGCCAAGAGGTGGCGGGGGGCGAGACTGAAGCTTTCTTT
>TRBJ2-7|TRBV20-1|-|-
CSASPGYEQYF
TGCAGTGCTAGTCCGGGATACGAGCAGTACTTC
>TRBJ2-1|TRBV5-6|-|TRBD2
CASSLEVAGGNEQFF
TGTGCCAGCAGCTTGGAGGTAGCGGGAGGGAATGAGCAGTTCTTC
>TRBJ2-3|TRBV7-8|-|-
CASSKGPISTDTQYF
TGTGCCAGCAGCAAAGGTCCGATTAGCACAGATACGCAGTATTTT
>TRBJ2-7|TRBV28|once|TRBD1
CASRAPGGRGAEQYF
TGTGCCAGCAGAGCCCCAGGGGGCCGGGGTGCCGAGCAGTACTTC
>TRBJ1-5|TRBV10-3|-|-
CAISPDGGNQPQHF
TGTGCCATCAGCCCGGACGGGGGCAATCAGCCCCAGCATTTT
>TRBJ1-2|TRBV25-1|-|-
CASSEWGSNGYTF
TGTGCCAGCAGTGAATGGGGAAGTAATGGCTACACCTTC
>TRBJ2-7|TRBV6-5|-|TRBD2
CASSPTSGAYEQYF
TGTGCCAGCAGTCCGACTAGCGGAGCGTACGAGCAGTACTTC
>TRBJ2-7|TRBV21-1|-|-
CASSKARSRGEYEQYF
TGTGCCAGCAGCAAAGCTCGCAGCAGAGGAGAATACGAGCAGTACTTC
>TRBJ1-5|TRBV4-2|-|-
CASSQGSNSNQPQHF
TGTGCCAGCAGCCAAGGGTCTAATAGCAATCAGCCCCAGCATTTT
>TRBJ2-7|TRBV6-5|-|TRBD2
CASSLHVSGRYEQYF
TGTGCCAGCAGCCTACACGTAAGCGGGAGATACGAGCAGTACTTC
>TRBJ2-5|TRBV5-1|-|TRBD2
CASSLEAVGGIQETQYF
TGCGCCAGCAGCTTGGAGGCTGTGGGGGGGATCCAAGAGACCCAGTACTTC
>TRBJ2-1|TRBV5-1|-|-
CASSPSGGFYNEQFF
TGCGCCAGCAGCCCCAGCGGAGGGTTCTACAATGAGCAGTTCTTC
>TRBJ2-2|TRBV25-1|-|-
CASSNTGELFF
TGTGCCAGCAGTAACACCGGGGAGCTGTTTTTT
>TRBJ1-1|TRBV9|-|TRBD1
CASSVGDRSPEAFF
TGTGCCAGCAGCGTAGGGGACAGATCCCCTGAAGCTTTCTTT
>TRBJ1-2|TRBV14|few|-
CASSPRADYGYTF
TGTGCCAGCAGCCCCCGGGCAGACTATGGCTACACCTTC
>TRBJ2-7|TRBV10-3|-|-
CAISENGVGSYEQYF
TGTGCCATCAGTGAGAATGGGGTAGGGTCCTACGAGCAGTACTTC
>TRBJ2-4|TRBV5-1|-|TRBD2
CASSPGLAGGPFAKNIQYF
TGCGCCAGCAGCCCGGGACTAGCGGGAGGGCCTTTCGCCAAAAACATTCAGTACTTC
>TRBJ2-2|TRBV4-3|-|-
CASSQDGRTGELFF
TGCGCCAGCAGCCAAGACGGCCGTACTGGGGAGCTGTTTTTT
>TRBJ2-7|TRBV5-1|-|-
CASSFWGNEQYF
TGCGCCAGCAGCTTCTGGGGGAACGAGCAGTACTTC
>TRBJ2-5|TRBV4-2|-|TRBD2
CASSQELGLAGRQETQYF
TGTGCCAGCAGCCAAGAACTGGGACTAGCGGGAAGACAAGAGACCCAGTACTTC
>TRBJ1-5|TRBV6-1|-|-
CASNGRAREPQHF
TGTGCCAGCAATGGCAGGGCGAGGGAGCCCCAGCATTTT
>TRBJ2-7|TRBV25-1|-|TRBD1
CAHRDRQYEQYF
TGTGCTCATAGGGACAGGCAGTACGAGCAGTACTTC
>TRBJ1-5|TRBV2|once|-
CASSASANQPQHF
TGTGCCAGCAGTGCTTCCGCGAATCAGCCCCAGCATTTT
>TRBJ2-2|TRBV19|-|TRBD2
CASRGLAGGSVGELFF
TGTGCCAGCAGGGGACTAGCGGGAGGGTCCGTCGGGGAGCTGTTTTTT
>TRBJ1-1|TRBV28|-|TRBD1
CASSPGQGNTEAFF
TGTGCCAGCAGTCCGGGACAGGGCAACACTGAAGCTTTCTTT
>TRBJ2-1|TRBV7-9|-|-
CASSAQGYNEQFF
TGTGCCAGCAGCGCCCAGGGGTACAATGAGCAGTTCTTC